Listed here are 22 T cell receptor beta chains from one sample, sequenced in a study of shared clonotypes between healthy human individuals. Sequencing was performed with immunoSEQ multiplex PCR; in TCRdb, only in-frame clones are kept and a portion is missing. The sample lists about 1 million clones, about three quarters occurring once. What was sequenced was memory CD4+ T cells sorted from blood. Subset here: CD45RA-negative fraction. All receptors come from a man younger than 30 in good health.

The rearrangement joins TRBV19 to TRBJ2-2; 8 bases are shared with TRBD1. The CDR3 sequence is 15 residues long. Germline values: CDR1 LNHDA, CDR2 SQIVND (reference sequence). The V gene end was trimmed by 6 bases and the J gene end by 6 bases; junction bases not matched to a gene: 9. CDR3 sequence: CASRRTGKSSGELFF. CDR3 in DNA: TGTGCCAGTAGAAGGACAGGGAAATCGTCCGGGGAGCTGTTTTTT.

This chain's CDR3 is CASSELAGVADTQYF. The CDR3 DNA follows: TGTGCCAGCAGTGAACTGGCAGGAGTGGCAGATACGCAGTATTTT. V usage is TRBV6-1 and J usage is TRBJ2-3; D call uncertain. Germline loops: CDR1 MNHNS, CDR2 SASEGT. The CDR3 sequence is 15 residues long. Trimming removed 2 bases at V and 4 bases at J, with 13 bases between.

The rearrangement links TRBV18 to TRBJ1-4; TRBD1 agrees at 9 bases. The CDR3 totals 13 residues. V dropped 3 bases and J dropped 8; count of bases not matched to a gene: 1. Germline V gives CDR1 KGHSH, CDR2 LQKENI. DNA for the CDR3: TGTGCCAGCTCACCCGGACAGGGGGAAAAACTGTTTTTT. This codes for CASSPGQGEKLFF.

The V and J genes are TRBV19 and TRBJ1-1, with D hard to call. Germline V gives CDR1 LNHDA, CDR2 SQIVND (reference sequence). The V and J ends lost 3 bases and 6 bases respectively, with 8 bases between them. CDR3 length: 12 residues. The DNA for the CDR3 is TGTGCCAGTAGTATTGGGCACCCTGAAGCTTTCTTT. Translation: CASSIGHPEAFF.

This chain links TRBV28 with TRBJ1-1, with TRBD1 matching over 8 bases. The ends lost 5 bases at V and 0 bases at J; junction bases unmatched: 5. This CDR3 region has 15 residues. From germline, CDR1 is MDHEN and CDR2 SYDVKM. The CDR3 spells CASSIRTGLNTEAFF. The CDR3 DNA follows: TGTGCCAGCAGTATACGGACAGGGTTGAACACTGAAGCTTTCTTT.

The genes are TRBV5-1 and TRBJ1-6, with D possibly matching TRBD1 (5 bases). The CDR3 contains 14 residues. Trimming took 0 bases from V and 11 from J, leaving 12 bases between them. Germline V gives CDR1 SGHRS, CDR2 YFSETQ. The CDR3 DNA reads TGCGCCAGCAGCTTGGGACAGTCGACGGCACCCCTCCACTTT. Protein: CASSLGQSTAPLHF.

The chain uses TRBV10-3 and TRBJ2-1; a possible D gene is TRBD1 (6 bases). The CDR3 consists of 14 residues. V gave up 5 bases and J gave up 0 bases, with 8 bases separating them. CDR1 ENHRY and CDR2 SYGVKD come from the germline V gene. The DNA for the CDR3 is TGTGCCATCAGTAGCAGGGGCTCCTACAATGAGCAGTTCTTC. Residues: CAISSRGSYNEQFF.

The rearrangement links TRBV2 to TRBJ2-7; the match to TRBD1 covers 8 bases. Germline V gene lookup returns CDR1 SNHLY and CDR2 FYNNEI. This CDR3 region has 14 residues. After removal of 5 bases from V and 1 base from J, the junction contained 4 bases not matched to a gene. The CDR3 DNA sequence: TGTGCCAGCAGTCGAGGACAGGGTTCCTACGAGCAGTACTTC. This encodes CASSRGQGSYEQYF.

This clone appeared a few times. The V call is TRBV6-5, the J call TRBJ1-1, with TRBD1 matching over 8 bases. CDR3 size: 14 residues. Losses at the gene ends were 8 bases for V and 5 bases for J; bases not matched to a gene: 10. Germline lookup yields CDR1 MNHEY and CDR2 SVGAGI. The CDR3 spells CASSLDRAVTEAFF. DNA for the CDR3: TGTGCCAGCTCCCTGGACAGGGCCGTGACTGAAGCTTTCTTT.

The rearrangement joins TRBV7-2 to TRBJ2-2, with 12 bases fitting TRBD1. Germline CDR1 is SGHTA and CDR2 is FQGNSA. CDR3 length: 17 amino acids. With V trimmed by 1 base and J by 7 bases, 7 bases remained unmatched. CDR3 sequence (DNA): TGTGCCAGCAGCTTAGTGGCGGGACAGGGGGCCGGCGGGGAGCTGTTTTTT. This codes for CASSLVAGQGAGGELFF.

With respect to this clone: The sample holds other DNA sequences that translate to the same CDR3. V and J are TRBV6-5 and TRBJ2-7; tentative D call: TRBD2 (5 bases). Trimming cost V 1 base and J 6 bases, with 13 bases left between them. Looked up from germline, CDR1 is MNHEY and CDR2 is SVGAGI. This CDR3 comprises 14 residues. The CDR3 coding sequence is TGTGCCAGCAGTTACTTGGCGGGCGGTGGCGAGCAGTACTTC. Translation: CASSYLAGGGEQYF.

V usage is TRBV5-8 and J usage is TRBJ2-1, with a possible D match to TRBD2 (5 bases). The CDR3 extends over 15 amino acids. V was pared by 2 bases and J by 7 bases, with 16 bases between. The germline V gene encodes CDR1 SGHTS and CDR2 YDEGEE. CDR3 protein: CASSFPGIVRNEQFF. Here the CDR3 DNA reads TGTGCCAGCAGCTTCCCCGGGATCGTTAGAAATGAGCAGTTCTTC. The entire variable domain, with the rest obtained from reference TRBV5-8 and TRBJ2-1, is as follows: EAGVTQSPTHLIKTRGQQATLRCSPISGHTSVYWYQQALGLGLQFLLWYDEGEERNRGNFPPRFSGRQFPNYSSELNVNALELEDSALYLCASSFPGIVRNEQFFGPGTRLTVL.

The chain is built from TRBV4-1 and TRBJ2-3; 12 nucleotides agree with TRBD1. J lost 1 base, V lost 2 bases, and 4 bases had no gene match. From germline, CDR1 is MGHRA and CDR2 YSYEKL. The CDR3 loop spans 17 amino acids. CDR3 amino acids: CASSQSGTGGRTDTQYF. CDR3 nucleotide sequence: TGCGCCAGCAGCCAATCCGGGACAGGGGGCCGCACAGATACGCAGTATTTT.

The sample holds a few counts of this clone. The V gene is TRBV2, the J gene TRBJ2-7, with TRBD1 as a possible D gene (6 bases). CDR1 is SNHLY, CDR2 FYNNEI, per germline. Trimming left V 6 bases short and J 0 bases short, with 15 bases between. The CDR3 runs to 15 residues. CDR3 coding DNA: TGTGCCAGCAGGATTGACAGGCCCCGCTCCTACGAGCAGTACTTC. Amino acid sequence: CASRIDRPRSYEQYF.

This clone has a handful of counts. This chain joins TRBV27 and TRBJ2-7, with 10 positions matching TRBD2. Germline V gives CDR1 MNHEY, CDR2 SMNVEV (reference sequence). CDR3 size: 15 residues. Losses at the gene ends were 6 bases for V and 5 bases for J; bases not matched to a gene: 10. CDR3 residues: CASSLPGLATHEQYF. The CDR3, as DNA: TGTGCCAGCAGCCTCCCGGGACTAGCGACACACGAGCAGTACTTC.

The chain combines TRBV4-2 with TRBJ2-1, with 12 positions matching TRBD2. V was clipped by 3 bases and J by 7 bases; unmatched bases: 7. The V gene's germline CDR1 is LGHNA and CDR2 YNFKEQ. CDR3 size: 16 residues. The CDR3 spells CASSQVLAGGRNEQFF. The CDR3 DNA reads TGTGCCAGCAGCCAGGTCCTAGCGGGAGGGCGGAATGAGCAGTTCTTC.

V is TRBV6-5 and J is TRBJ2-7; 10 bases line up with TRBD1. This CDR3 contains 15 residues. J gave up 4 bases and V 6 bases, and 9 bases lay outside the gene matches. In germline, CDR1 is MNHEY, CDR2 SVGAGI. The DNA for the CDR3 is TGTGCCAGCAGCGATAGACAGGGGGCTTGGTACGAGCAGTACTTC. Protein sequence: CASSDRQGAWYEQYF.

CDR3 residues: CASSHSPLRGQALLLAKNIQYF. The DNA of the CDR3 is TGCGCCAGCAGCCACTCCCCTCTTCGTGGACAGGCCCTTCTTTTAGCCAAAAACATTCAGTACTTC. The chain recombines TRBV4-1 with TRBJ2-4, with 7 bases identical to TRBD1. V gave up 3 bases and J gave up 0 bases; unmatched junction bases: 23. This CDR3 has 22 residues. Germline CDR1 reads MGHRA; CDR2 reads YSYEKL.

Worth noting for this clone: This same CDR3 is encoded by further DNA sequences in the sample. The V call is TRBV6-1, the J call TRBJ1-2, with 8 positions matching TRBD1. The CDR3 contains 15 residues. J was trimmed by 4 bases and V by 2 bases; bases with no gene match: 6. Germline V gene data show CDR1 as MNHNS and CDR2 as SASEGT. As DNA, the CDR3 is TGTGCCAGCAGTGAACTGGCAGGGGGCACCTATGGCTACACCTTC. Its translation is CASSELAGGTYGYTF.

This chain connects TRBV20-1 to TRBJ2-1; D remains unclear. The CDR3 length is 11 residues. Germline V gene sequence: CDR1 DFQATT, CDR2 SNEGSKA (reference sequence). V lost 2 bases to trimming and J lost 5 bases, with 4 bases between them. CDR3 bases: TGCAGTGCTAGACCTGACAATGAGCAGTTCTTC. Translation: CSARPDNEQFF.

The V gene is TRBV7-4, the J gene TRBJ1-1, with D possibly TRBD1 on 5 matching bases. Germline CDR1 SGHVT, CDR2 SQSDAQ. The CDR3 covers 13 residues. V was shortened by 4 bases and J by 2 bases, with 8 bases between the two germline ends. The CDR3 coding sequence is TGTGCCAGCAGCTGGGGACTCAACACTGAAGCTTTCTTT. This codes for CASSWGLNTEAFF. The entire variable domain, with the rest obtained from reference TRBV7-4 and TRBJ1-1, is as follows: GAGVSQSPRYKVAKRGRDVALRCDSISGHVTLYWYRQTLGQGSEVLTYSQSDAQRDKSGRPSGRFSAERPERSVSTLKIQRTEQGDSAVYLCASSWGLNTEAFFGQGTRLTVV.

The V and J genes are TRBV30 and TRBJ2-3; 8 bases fit TRBD2. Germline CDR1 GTSNPN, CDR2 SVGIG (reference sequence). The V segment lost 4 bases and the J segment 4 bases; nucleotides outside the gene matches: 7. The CDR3 sequence is 14 residues long. As DNA, the CDR3 is TGTGCCTGGAACGGCCGGGAGGGCCCAGATACGCAGTATTTT. Translating it yields CAWNGREGPDTQYF.